These 23 T cell receptor beta chains were sequenced from one sample in a study of beta chain features in type 1 diabetes (dated by TCRdb to the late 2010s). The library was built by means of the immunoSEQ multiplex PCR assay. The entire isolated RNA was reverse transcribed using the High Capacity cDNA Reverse Transcription Kit, and thus expressed TCRB transcripts were sequenced. This is the immuneACCESS table as TCRdb keeps it, with only in-frame sequences that have V and J called. A part of the clones is gone; compared with another copy, unresolved V genes explain less than half, and the rest is unexplained. The sample includes approximately 140,000 clones, with 6.9% observed a single time. The top ten hold approximately 1.4% of the sample. The sequenced material came from central memory CD4+ T cells from blood. These TCRs come from a woman in her 30s in good health.

The CDR3 coding sequence is TGTGCCAGCTCACCGGGCGTCGAAGTCACAGATACGCAGTATTTT. This codes for CASSPGVEVTDTQYF. This chain uses TRBV18 with TRBJ2-3, with no clear D. CDR3 length: 15 residues. Germline CDR1 and CDR2: KGHSH and LQKENI. Trimming shortened V by 3 bases and J by 2 bases, and 12 bases separated the two germline ends.

This clone was recorded a few times. V gene TRBV9 combines with J gene TRBJ2-1, with 8 bases identical to TRBD2. CDR1 is SGDLS and CDR2 is YYNGEE in the germline V gene. Losses at the gene ends were 0 bases for V and 5 bases for J; bases not matched to a gene: 10. This CDR3 contains 17 residues. In nucleotides, the CDR3 is TGTGCCAGCAGCGTAGGATTAGCGGGAAAGCACAACAATGAGCAGTTCTTC. Amino acid sequence: CASSVGLAGKHNNEQFF.

The rearrangement links TRBV5-1 to TRBJ1-1; 7 bases line up with TRBD1. The CDR3 totals 15 residues. CDR1 is SGHRS, CDR2 YFSETQ, per germline. The junction had 5 bases not matched to a gene; V was cut back by 0 bases and J by 3 bases. The CDR3 here is CASSLVPGGDTEAFF. In DNA, the CDR3 is TGCGCCAGCAGCTTGGTCCCAGGGGGTGACACTGAAGCTTTCTTT.

This chain connects TRBV11-3 to TRBJ2-1; D is unresolved. The CDR3 is 15 residues long. The germline V gene has CDR1 SGHNT and CDR2 YENEEA. V was trimmed by 1 base and J by 3 bases, leaving 10 bases between them. CDR3 amino acids: CASSLVPGVYNEQFF. For the CDR3, the DNA is TGTGCCAGCAGCTTAGTGCCAGGCGTCTACAATGAGCAGTTCTTC.

About this clone itself: Other DNA sequences in the same sample also yield this CDR3. The chain uses TRBV28 and TRBJ2-3; 14 nucleotides line up with TRBD2. The V gene end was trimmed by 2 bases and the J gene end by 5 bases; junction bases not matched to a gene: 3. CDR3 length: 16 amino acids. Germline V lookup: CDR1 MDHEN, CDR2 SYDVKM. This chain's CDR3 is CASSLGTSGRRDTQYF. DNA for the CDR3: TGTGCCAGCAGTTTAGGGACTAGCGGGAGACGAGATACGCAGTATTTT.

J is TRBJ1-5 and V is TRBV6-6; the D gene is possibly TRBD1 (5 bases). V lost 6 bases to trimming and J lost 5 bases, with 11 bases between them. The CDR3 has 13 amino acids. Germline V lookup: CDR1 MNHNY, CDR2 SVGAGI (reference sequence). CDR3 region: CASSDGGYQPQHF. Written as DNA, the CDR3 is TGTGCCAGCAGCGACGGGGGTTATCAGCCCCAGCATTTT.

This clone was seen a few times. This chain uses TRBV18 with TRBJ2-1; TRBD2 matches at 10 bases. The junction had 5 bases not matched to a gene; V was cut back by 6 bases and J by 3 bases. The CDR3 is 15 residues long. Germline CDR1 and CDR2: KGHSH and LQKENI. CDR3 sequence reads: CASSLAGALYNEQFF. In nucleotides, the CDR3 is TGTGCCAGCTCTCTAGCGGGAGCCCTCTACAATGAGCAGTTCTTC.

This clone was counted only a few times. The chain couples TRBV5-1 to TRBJ1-2; D is ambiguous. Trimming left V 3 bases short and J 0 bases short, with 6 bases between. CDR1 is SGHRS, CDR2 YFSETQ, per germline. This CDR3 spans 13 amino acids. The CDR3 sequence: CASSSTANYGYTF. CDR3 bases: TGCGCCAGCAGCTCCACAGCTAACTATGGCTACACCTTC.

The chain recombines TRBV28 with TRBJ1-2; D ambiguous. This CDR3 comprises 12 residues. V was clipped by 8 bases and J by 4 bases, with 11 bases between them. Per germline, CDR1 MDHEN and CDR2 SYDVKM. The CDR3 region is CASDGRFYGYTF. CDR3 sequence (DNA): TGTGCCAGCGACGGGAGATTCTATGGCTACACCTTC.

In this sample, this clone turned up a few times. CDR3: CASSLGAGRETQYF. The CDR3 DNA is TGTGCCAGCAGCTTAGGGGCAGGGCGAGAGACCCAGTACTTC. The J gene is TRBJ2-5, the V gene TRBV7-3, with a possible D match to TRBD1 (5 bases). Germline CDR1 reads SGHTA; CDR2 reads FQGTGA. CDR3 length equals 14 residues. V was trimmed by 2 bases and J by 4 bases, leaving 11 bases between them.

In its sample, this clone was seen many times. This chain joins TRBV15 and TRBJ1-1; 7 bases agree with TRBD1. V gave up 1 base and J gave up 4 bases; unmatched junction bases: 3. The germline V gene has CDR1 LNHNV and CDR2 YYDKDF (reference sequence). The CDR3 extends over 14 amino acids. In DNA, the CDR3 is TGTGCCACCAGCAGAGGTAGGGGGCTCACTGAAGCTTTCTTT. This codes for CATSRGRGLTEAFF.

At least ten counts were recorded for this clone. The chain has TRBV29-1 and TRBJ1-1, with D perhaps TRBD1 (5 bases). V lost 6 bases, J lost 3 bases, and 17 bases lay in between. The CDR3 runs 14 residues. Germline V CDR1 and CDR2: SQVTM, ANQGSEA. The CDR3 loop is CSVRTGGLDTEAFF. The CDR3 DNA reads TGCAGCGTGAGAACAGGCGGTCTGGACACTGAAGCTTTCTTT.

This clone was seen at least ten times. The chain employs TRBV7-9 and TRBJ2-7, with D maybe TRBD2 (6 bases). This CDR3 is built from 14 residues. Trimming pared 5 bases from V and 2 bases from J, leaving 13 bases between. CDR1 and CDR2 (germline): SEHNR, FQNEAQ (reference sequence). For the CDR3, the DNA is TGTGCCAGCAGCGGGTGGGGCGGGACCTACGAGCAGTACTTC. This sequence encodes CASSGWGGTYEQYF.

The J gene is TRBJ2-1, the V gene TRBV28; D perhaps matches TRBD2 (6 bases). CDR3 length: 16 amino acids. Trimming took 5 bases from V and 2 from J, leaving 16 bases between them. Per the germline V gene, CDR1 is MDHEN and CDR2 is SYDVKM. CDR3 sequence: CASSGAWRGTYNEQFF. CDR3 in DNA: TGTGCCAGCAGTGGGGCGTGGCGCGGGACCTACAATGAGCAGTTCTTC.

This clone was detected only a few times. Here the CDR3 reads CSVEDPGLAGRNEQFF. The CDR3 coding sequence is TGCAGCGTTGAAGATCCGGGACTAGCGGGCCGCAATGAGCAGTTCTTC. The chain recombines TRBV29-1 with TRBJ2-1, with 12 bases identical to TRBD2. The CDR3 is 16 amino acids. Germline V gene sequence: CDR1 SQVTM, CDR2 ANQGSEA. The junction had 6 bases not matched to a gene; V was cut back by 0 bases and J by 6 bases.

The rearrangement joins TRBV6-5 to TRBJ1-5; D uncertain. Germline-derived CDR1 and CDR2 are MNHEY and SVGAGI. The V gene lost 7 bases and the J gene lost 4 bases, with 11 bases spanning the gap. The CDR3 is 13 amino acids. The CDR3 loop is CASTLTGNQPQHF. DNA of the CDR3: TGTGCCAGCACCCTCACGGGGAATCAGCCCCAGCATTTT.

This clone occurred a few times. The chain combines TRBV7-3 with TRBJ2-6; D gene ambiguous. CDR3 length: 15 residues. Between the trimmed V and J ends, which lost 2 bases and 2 bases, there was a span of 7 bases. Germline V gene data show CDR1 as SGHTA and CDR2 as FQGTGA. The DNA for the CDR3 is TGTGCCAGCAGCTTAGCGGTTGCTGGGGCCAACGTCCTGACTTTC. Protein: CASSLAVAGANVLTF.

This clone occurred a few times. This chain joins TRBV7-8 and TRBJ2-1, with a tentative D call TRBD1 (5 bases). The CDR3 spans 13 residues. Looked up from germline, CDR1 is SGHVS and CDR2 is FQNEAQ. Trimming stripped 0 bases from V and 12 bases from J, with 12 bases between. The chain's CDR3 is CASSLAPDRGQFF. CDR3 nucleotide sequence: TGTGCCAGCAGCTTAGCTCCCGACAGAGGGCAGTTCTTC.

This clone was counted ten times or more. The chain links TRBV30 to TRBJ2-7, with 14 positions matching TRBD2. V lost 3 bases to trimming and J lost 6 bases; unmatched junction nucleotides: 7. The germline gives CDR1 GTSNPN, CDR2 SVGIG (reference sequence). The CDR3 has 15 amino acids. Here the CDR3 reads CAWRKGLAGAPEQYF. DNA for the CDR3: TGTGCCTGGAGGAAGGGACTAGCGGGAGCACCCGAGCAGTACTTC.

The chain couples TRBV5-8 to TRBJ2-3, with TRBD2 matching over 9 bases. This CDR3 is built from 13 residues. In germline, CDR1 is SGHTS, CDR2 YDEGEE. The V and J ends lost 1 base and 6 bases, in that order; junction bases with no gene match: 0. The CDR3 DNA reads as TGTGCCAGCAGCTTGACTAGCGGGGATACGCAGTATTTT. This codes for CASSLTSGDTQYF.

In its sample, this clone was seen many times. The V call is TRBV28, the J call TRBJ2-7; TRBD1 might be the D (6 bases). The CDR3 is 18 residues long. The V end lost 2 bases, the J end lost 4 bases, and 24 bases lay between the germline ends. The germline gives CDR1 MDHEN, CDR2 SYDVKM. The CDR3 DNA follows: TGTGCCAGCAGTTTAGGGTCCCGGGACAATTTCGGGTGGTACGAGCAGTACTTC. Its translation is CASSLGSRDNFGWYEQYF.

There are a few counts of this clone. CDR3 DNA sequence: TGTGCCAGCAGCTCGATTCGGGACAGGGGTTTATATGGCTACACCTTC. Translating gives CASSSIRDRGLYGYTF. V is TRBV11-2 and J is TRBJ1-2; 10 nucleotides agree with TRBD1. The CDR3 totals 16 residues. With V trimmed by 4 bases and J by 5 bases, 10 bases remained unmatched. Per the germline V gene, CDR1 is SGHAT and CDR2 is FQNNGV.

V gene TRBV29-1 combines with J gene TRBJ2-1; a possible D gene is TRBD2 (5 bases). Germline CDR1 reads SQVTM; CDR2 reads ANQGSEA. V lost 1 base to trimming and J lost 0 bases, with 7 bases between them. The CDR3 runs to 14 residues. The CDR3 spells CSVEGAVSYNEQFF. The CDR3 DNA is TGCAGCGTTGAAGGAGCGGTCTCCTACAATGAGCAGTTCTTC.